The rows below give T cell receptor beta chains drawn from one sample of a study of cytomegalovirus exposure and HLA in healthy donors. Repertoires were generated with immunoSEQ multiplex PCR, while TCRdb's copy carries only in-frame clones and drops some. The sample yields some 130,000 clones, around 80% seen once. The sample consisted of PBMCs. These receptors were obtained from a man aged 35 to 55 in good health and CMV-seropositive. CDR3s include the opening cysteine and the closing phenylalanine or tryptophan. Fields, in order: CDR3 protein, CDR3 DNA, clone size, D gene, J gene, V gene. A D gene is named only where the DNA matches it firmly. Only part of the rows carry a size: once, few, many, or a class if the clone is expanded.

CDR3 protein: CASSLTSGPRGNTIYF; CDR3 DNA: TGTGCCAGCAGTTTGACTTCAGGGCCCAGAGGAAACACCATATATTTT; clone size: .; D gene: .; J gene: TRBJ1-3; V gene: TRBV28
CDR3 protein: CASSRVDSSYSNQPQHF; CDR3 DNA: TGTGCCAGCAGCCGTGTCGACAGCTCATATAGCAATCAGCCCCAGCATTTT; clone size: few; D gene: .; J gene: TRBJ1-5; V gene: TRBV7-9
CDR3 protein: CASSATGGTTNEKLFF; CDR3 DNA: TGTGCCAGCAGCGCGACAGGGGGCACGACTAATGAAAAACTGTTTTTT; clone size: .; D gene: TRBD1; J gene: TRBJ1-4; V gene: TRBV9
CDR3 protein: CASRVNRVTAFF; CDR3 DNA: TGTGCCAGCAGGGTTAACAGGGTAACGGCTTTCTTT; clone size: .; D gene: .; J gene: TRBJ1-1; V gene: TRBV2
CDR3 protein: CASSPDAGGAAGANVLTF; CDR3 DNA: TGTGCCAGCAGCCCAGATGCAGGGGGCGCGGCTGGGGCCAACGTCCTGACTTTC; clone size: .; D gene: TRBD1; J gene: TRBJ2-6; V gene: TRBV5-5
CDR3 protein: CASSPPGGAYNEQFF; CDR3 DNA: TGTGCCAGCAGTCCCCCCGGGGGGGCCTACAATGAGCAGTTCTTC; clone size: .; D gene: TRBD2; J gene: TRBJ2-1; V gene: TRBV28
CDR3 protein: CAGSGLHQPQHF; CDR3 DNA: TGTGCCGGATCGGGTCTCCATCAGCCCCAGCATTTT; clone size: .; D gene: .; J gene: TRBJ1-5; V gene: TRBV28
CDR3 protein: CASSLQGAGNYGYTF; CDR3 DNA: TGTGCCAGCAGCCTTCAGGGGGCCGGAAACTATGGCTACACCTTC; clone size: once; D gene: TRBD1; J gene: TRBJ1-2; V gene: TRBV6-6
CDR3 protein: CASSLVQGASEQYF; CDR3 DNA: TGTGCCAGCAGTTTGGTTCAGGGGGCTAGCGAGCAGTACTTC; clone size: .; D gene: TRBD1; J gene: TRBJ2-7; V gene: TRBV27
CDR3 protein: CAREGQGVDYEQYF; CDR3 DNA: TGTGCCAGGGAGGGACAGGGGGTTGATTACGAGCAGTACTTC; clone size: .; D gene: TRBD1; J gene: TRBJ2-7; V gene: TRBV5-5
CDR3 protein: CASSESGGGQPQHF; CDR3 DNA: TGTGCCAGCAGTGAGTCAGGGGGAGGTCAGCCCCAGCATTTT; clone size: .; D gene: TRBD1; J gene: TRBJ1-5; V gene: TRBV6-1